This T cell receptor (beta chain) was sequenced in a study of T cells after posttransplantation cyclophosphamide. Treatment was busulfan-fludarabine conditioning, a marrow graft, and cyclophosphamide on days +3 and +4. The CDR3 spans 17 residues. CDR1 and CDR2 (germline): SGHNT, YYREEE (reference sequence). After removal of 5 bases from V and 5 bases from J, the junction contained 16 bases not matched to a gene. Produced via immunoSEQ multiplex PCR; TCRdb's table is partial and in-frame only. Among under 4,000 clones, 85% were seen once, and the ten largest hold roughly 7%. The source of this sequence is a female patient between 50 and 59 years old who received an allogeneic stem cell transplant from an unrelated donor, was CMV-positive, and had acute and chronic GVHD. The graft donor may be the source of some T cells. This chain links TRBV5-4 with TRBJ1-5; 7 nucleotides align to TRBD1. This specimen consisted of PBMCs, obtained after allogeneic stem cell transplant with posttransplant cyclophosphamide. CDR3 sequence reads: CASRFPDLRGIYQPQHF. Written as DNA, the CDR3 is TGTGCCAGCAGATTTCCGGACCTCAGGGGGATATATCAGCCCCAGCATTTT.